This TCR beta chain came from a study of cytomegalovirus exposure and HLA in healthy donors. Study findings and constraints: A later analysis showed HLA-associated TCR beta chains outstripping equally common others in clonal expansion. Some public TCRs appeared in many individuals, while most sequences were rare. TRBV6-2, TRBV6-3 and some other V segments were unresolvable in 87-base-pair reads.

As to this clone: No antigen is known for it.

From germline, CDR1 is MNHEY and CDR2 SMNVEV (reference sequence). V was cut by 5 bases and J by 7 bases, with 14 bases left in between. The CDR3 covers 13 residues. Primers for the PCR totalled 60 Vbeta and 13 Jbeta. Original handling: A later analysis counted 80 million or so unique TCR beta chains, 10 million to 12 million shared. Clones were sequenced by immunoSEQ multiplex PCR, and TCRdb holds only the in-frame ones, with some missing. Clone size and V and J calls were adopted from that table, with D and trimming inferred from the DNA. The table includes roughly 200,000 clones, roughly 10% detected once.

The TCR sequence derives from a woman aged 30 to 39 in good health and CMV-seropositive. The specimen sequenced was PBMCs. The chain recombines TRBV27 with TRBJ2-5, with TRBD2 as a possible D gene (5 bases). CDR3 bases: TGTGCCAGCAGTGACTACCCCGGCAGGACCCAGTACTTC. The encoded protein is CASSDYPGRTQYF.